These 18 T cell receptor beta chains came from one sample sequenced in a study of radiation and T cells in renal cell carcinoma. Regarding time point: blood 2 weeks post-SBRT. Treatment meaning: 15 Gy SBRT to primary tumor, nephrectomy 4 weeks later. Here immunoSEQ multiplex PCR was the method, and the copy in TCRdb shows in-frame clones only, minus some. The sample includes 45,000 to 55,000 clones, 75% to 85% of them seen just once. The sample here was blood, taken from a patient whose treatment included radiotherapy and nephrectomy. Receptors were obtained from a woman in her sixties or seventies with renal cell carcinoma.

This rearrangement joins TRBV6-1 to TRBJ2-1, with 8 positions matching TRBD1. Germline loops: CDR1 MNHNS, CDR2 SASEGT. V was pared by 8 bases and J by 7 bases, with 10 bases of the junction left unmatched. The CDR3 sequence is 14 residues long. The CDR3 DNA reads TGTGCCAGCTCGGTCGGACAGGGTAGGAATGAGCAGTTCTTC. Translated: CASSVGQGRNEQFF.

The CDR3 spells CASSPGLAGLSYEQYF. The CDR3 DNA reads TGTGCCAGCAGCCCTGGGCTAGCGGGCCTCTCCTACGAGCAGTACTTC. The gene calls are TRBV4-2 and TRBJ2-7; TRBD2 aligns across 8 bases. This CDR3 is built from 16 residues. Looked up from germline, CDR1 is LGHNA and CDR2 is YNFKEQ. Unmatched junction bases numbered 8, after V lost 4 bases and J lost 0 bases.

The chain links TRBV11-2 to TRBJ1-5; no clear D. The CDR3 has 15 residues. V was pared by 0 bases and J by 7 bases, with 13 bases between. The germline V gene encodes CDR1 SGHAT and CDR2 FQNNGV. This CDR3 is CASSLDKGRGQPQHF. The DNA for the CDR3 is TGTGCCAGCAGCTTAGATAAGGGCAGAGGGCAGCCCCAGCATTTT.

The chain has TRBV4-1 and TRBJ2-7; D not resolved. CDR3 size: 13 residues. Germline CDR1 and CDR2: MGHRA and YSYEKL. Trimming left V 0 bases short and J 4 bases short, with 7 bases between. The CDR3 loop reads CASSQDLFYEQYF. The DNA of the CDR3 is TGCGCCAGCAGCCAAGATCTTTTTTACGAGCAGTACTTC.

The CDR3, as DNA: TGCGCCAGCAGCCGGACTAGCGGCGGCACAGATACGCAGTATTTT. Residues: CASSRTSGGTDTQYF. This chain uses TRBV5-1 with TRBJ2-3, with 10 bases aligning to TRBD2. The CDR3 length is 15 residues. The germline gives CDR1 SGHRS, CDR2 YFSETQ. Trimming at V came to 4 bases and at J to 1 base, leaving 3 bases not matched to a gene.

The rearrangement joins TRBV20-1 to TRBJ2-7; possibly TRBD1 for D (6 bases). The CDR3 is 11 residues long. V lost 6 bases to trimming and J lost 7 bases, with 13 bases between them. The germline gives CDR1 DFQATT, CDR2 SNEGSKA (reference sequence). The CDR3: CSAERGGEQYF. CDR3 bases: TGCAGTGCCGAGCGAGGGGGAGAGCAGTACTTC.

The rearrangement uses TRBV19 and TRBJ1-4; D is ambiguous. V was clipped by 6 bases and J by 0 bases, with 11 bases between them. Germline V gives CDR1 LNHDA, CDR2 SQIVND (reference sequence). This CDR3 spans 15 amino acids. The CDR3 here is CASSSRAATNEKLFF. CDR3 coding DNA: TGTGCCAGTAGCTCGCGGGCAGCAACTAATGAAAAACTGTTTTTT. Drawing the rest from reference TRBV19 and TRBJ1-4, the complete variable domain is DGGITQSPKYLFRKEGQNVTLSCEQNLNHDAMYWYRQDPGQGLRLIYYSQIVNDFQKGDIAEGYSVSREKKESFPLTVTSAQKNPTAFYLCASSSRAATNEKLFFGSGTQLSVL.

The V gene is TRBV7-9, the J gene TRBJ1-5; maybe TRBD1 (5 bases). The CDR3 spans 15 residues. Trimming cost V 1 base and J 2 bases, with 9 bases left between them. The germline V gene encodes CDR1 SEHNR and CDR2 FQNEAQ (reference sequence). CDR3 loop: CASSLGGDGNQPQHF. The DNA for the CDR3 is TGTGCCAGCAGCTTAGGAGGGGACGGCAATCAGCCCCAGCATTTT.

The rearrangement links TRBV6-5 to TRBJ2-2; D perhaps matches TRBD2 (6 bases). The CDR3 totals 16 residues. The ends were cut back, 4 bases at V and 1 base at J, with 13 bases in the middle. In germline, CDR1 is MNHEY, CDR2 SVGAGI. The CDR3 sequence is CASSLSGLRNTGELFF. DNA for the CDR3: TGTGCCAGCAGTTTATCGGGACTCAGGAACACCGGGGAGCTGTTTTTT.

J is TRBJ1-1 and V is TRBV5-5, with a possible D match to TRBD1 (5 bases). Trimming left V 4 bases short and J 4 bases short, with 14 bases between. Per the germline V gene, CDR1 is SGHKS and CDR2 is YYEKEE (reference sequence). CDR3 size: 14 residues. The CDR3 here is CASSPTELRTEAFF. The CDR3 coding sequence is TGTGCCAGCAGCCCGACAGAGCTGCGCACTGAAGCTTTCTTT.

In DNA, the CDR3 is TGCGCCAGCAGGACGCCAGGGGGTAACGGGGAGCTGTTTTTT. Translation gives CASRTPGGNGELFF. V usage is TRBV5-1 and J usage is TRBJ2-2, with 7 positions matching TRBD1. Germline V CDR1 and CDR2: SGHRS, YFSETQ. V was clipped by 5 bases and J by 7 bases; unmatched bases: 8. There are 14 residues in the CDR3.

The J gene is TRBJ2-5, the V gene TRBV10-3, with D possibly being TRBD1 (6 bases). CDR1 is ENHRY, CDR2 SYGVKD, per germline. V lost 9 bases and J lost 0, with 11 bases in between. The CDR3 spans 13 residues. The CDR3 here is CAISRGHQETQYF. CDR3 coding DNA: TGTGCCATTTCCAGGGGACACCAAGAGACCCAGTACTTC.

The CDR3 loop is CASSSGQGENSPLHF. CDR3 sequence (DNA): TGCGCCAGCAGCTCCGGACAGGGGGAAAATTCACCCCTCCACTTT. The J gene is TRBJ1-6, the V gene TRBV5-1; 10 nucleotides align to TRBD1. V trimming: 3 bases; J trimming: 7 bases; junction bases outside the gene matches: 4. CDR3 length equals 15 residues. Looked up from germline, CDR1 is SGHRS and CDR2 is YFSETQ.

The genes are TRBV29-1 and TRBJ2-7; no definite D call. Germline assignment: CDR1 SQVTM and CDR2 ANQGSEA. Trimming stripped 1 base from V and 0 bases from J, with 7 bases between. The CDR3 extends over 13 amino acids. CDR3 protein: CSVEVSASYEQYF. The CDR3 nucleotides are TGCAGCGTTGAAGTGTCAGCCTCCTACGAGCAGTACTTC.

The V and J genes are TRBV5-1 and TRBJ2-5; 14 positions match TRBD2. This CDR3 comprises 17 residues. V lost 4 bases to trimming and J lost 4 bases; unmatched junction nucleotides: 9. From germline, CDR1 is SGHRS and CDR2 YFSETQ. CDR3 in amino acids: CASSRGTSGRSRETQYF. The CDR3 bases are TGCGCCAGCAGCCGAGGGACTAGCGGGAGATCGCGAGAGACCCAGTACTTC.

CDR3: CASSYPGSYEQYF. The CDR3 DNA reads TGTGCCAGCAGTTACCCAGGGTCCTACGAGCAGTACTTC. This chain joins TRBV27 and TRBJ2-7, with D maybe TRBD1 (5 bases). The CDR3 runs 13 residues. The germline V and J ends were trimmed by 4 bases and 1 base, with 8 bases remaining between them. Germline assignment: CDR1 MNHEY and CDR2 SMNVEV (reference sequence).

Only a few counts were recorded for this clone. The chain joins TRBV19 to TRBJ2-2; perhaps TRBD2 as D (5 bases). Per germline, CDR1 LNHDA and CDR2 SQIVND (reference sequence). The CDR3 spans 13 residues. V was pared by 6 bases and J by 2 bases, with 7 bases between. The CDR3 nucleotides are TGTGCCAGTAGAGAGGGAAACACCGGGGAGCTGTTTTTT. Its translation: CASREGNTGELFF.

The J gene is TRBJ2-1, the V gene TRBV7-9; 9 bases are shared with TRBD1. The CDR3 runs 14 residues. The V and J ends lost 5 bases and 4 bases, in that order; junction bases with no gene match: 3. Germline-derived CDR1 and CDR2 are SEHNR and FQNEAQ (reference sequence). CDR3 bases: TGTGCCAGCAGCCCGGGACAGGGATACAATGAGCAGTTCTTC. Protein: CASSPGQGYNEQFF. The full variable domain, in which reference TRBV7-9 and TRBJ2-1 provide the parts outside the CDR3, is DTGVSQNPRHKITKRGQNVTFRCDPISEHNRLYWYRQTLGQGPEFLTYFQNEAQLEKSRLLSDRFSAERPKGSFSTLEIQRTEQGDSAMYLCASSPGQGYNEQFFGPGTRLTVL.